Below, 18 T cell receptor beta chains from the same sample are listed, as sequenced in a study of OX40 agonist ivuxolimab in advanced cancers. Assay used: immunoSEQ multiplex PCR; TCRdb lists only in-frame clones, some missing. Of 15,000 to 20,000 clones listed, around three quarters were seen once; the top ten hold roughly half. The sequenced sample was CD4+ or CD8+ T cells sorted from blood, obtained in a trial of the OX40 agonist ivuxolimab. The receptors come from an adult with an advanced solid tumor such as melanoma, head and neck, liver or kidney cancer.

The rearrangement joins TRBV9 to TRBJ2-1, with D perhaps matching TRBD2 (6 bases). This CDR3 contains 14 residues. Per the germline V gene, CDR1 is SGDLS and CDR2 is YYNGEE. V lost 4 bases and J lost 1, with 9 bases in between. The CDR3 DNA follows: TGTGCCAGCAGCACCGGGACTTCCTACAATGAGCAGTTCTTC. It yields the protein CASSTGTSYNEQFF.

This sequence joins TRBV19 and TRBJ2-1; unclear D gene. This CDR3 is built from 18 residues. V dropped 1 base and J dropped 5 bases, with 21 bases sitting between them. Germline V gene data show CDR1 as LNHDA and CDR2 as SQIVND (reference sequence). The CDR3 loop is CASSIASPFEYLNNEQFF. The CDR3 region has the DNA TGTGCCAGTAGTATAGCTTCACCTTTCGAGTACCTTAACAATGAGCAGTTCTTC.

This chain joins TRBV10-2 and TRBJ2-5, with D possibly matching TRBD2 (5 bases). V dropped 8 bases and J dropped 5 bases, with 15 bases sitting between them. CDR1 is WSHSY, CDR2 SAAADI, per germline. This CDR3 is 13 amino acids long. Here the CDR3 reads CASALASPETQYF. CDR3 in DNA: TGCGCCAGCGCCCTAGCTTCCCCGGAGACCCAGTACTTC.

The chain has TRBV7-9 and TRBJ2-5, with no clear D. The germline CDR1 and CDR2 sequences are SEHNR and FQNEAQ (reference sequence). CDR3 length equals 12 residues. With 3 bases removed from V and 5 bases from J, the gap between germline ends came to 7 bases. DNA for the CDR3: TGTGCCAGCAGCTTCCCTCGGGAGACCCAGTACTTC. Translating it yields CASSFPRETQYF.

This chain connects TRBV6-5 to TRBJ1-2; D remains unclear. Germline CDR1 is MNHEY and CDR2 is SVGAGI. V gave up 6 bases and J gave up 4 bases, with 18 bases separating them. The CDR3 spans 15 residues. DNA of the CDR3: TGTGCCAGCAGCCCCATCGAGGAGCTGGGCTATGGCTACACCTTC. Its translation is CASSPIEELGYGYTF.

The chain uses TRBV11-3 and TRBJ2-3, with 10 bases fitting TRBD2. Germline values: CDR1 SGHNT, CDR2 YENEEA. The CDR3 covers 17 residues. J was trimmed by 1 base and V by 2 bases; bases with no gene match: 6. CDR3 residues: CASSLTSSGGRTDTQYF. As DNA, the CDR3 is TGTGCCAGCAGCTTAACCTCTAGCGGGGGCCGCACAGATACGCAGTATTTT.

In this sample, this clone turned up many times. The rearrangement uses TRBV18 and TRBJ2-2, with 7 positions matching TRBD1. J was trimmed by 3 bases and V by 5 bases; bases with no gene match: 3. Germline CDR1 KGHSH, CDR2 LQKENI. The CDR3 is 14 residues long. The CDR3 spells CASSDRDDTGELFF. The CDR3 DNA reads as TGTGCCAGCTCAGACAGGGATGACACCGGGGAGCTGTTTTTT.

The sample holds one count of this clone. V and J are TRBV15 and TRBJ1-1; D uncertain. The CDR3 has 12 amino acids. The germline V gene encodes CDR1 LNHNV and CDR2 YYDKDF (reference sequence). V was shortened by 4 bases and J by 4 bases, with 7 bases between the two germline ends. CDR3 protein: CATSTASTEAFF. The CDR3 bases are TGTGCCACCAGCACAGCGAGCACTGAAGCTTTCTTT.

This clone has only a few counts. V gene TRBV6-1 combines with J gene TRBJ1-5, with 7 bases identical to TRBD1. After removal of 3 bases from V and 5 bases from J, the junction contained 10 bases not matched to a gene. This CDR3 has 16 amino acids. Germline assignment: CDR1 MNHNS and CDR2 SASEGT. Written as DNA, the CDR3 is TGTGCCAGCAGTGAGGCCCAGGGGGAGGGTCATCAGCCCCAGCATTTT. It encodes CASSEAQGEGHQPQHF.

V usage is TRBV27 and J usage is TRBJ2-1, with TRBD1 matching over 9 bases. Trimming cost V 2 bases and J 9 bases; bases outside gene matches: 8. The CDR3 consists of 15 residues. In germline, CDR1 is MNHEY, CDR2 SMNVEV (reference sequence). The CDR3 here is CASSLATGGLSEQFF. The DNA of the CDR3 is TGTGCCAGCAGTTTAGCGACAGGGGGTCTTAGTGAGCAGTTCTTC.

The CDR3 is CASRQTSGSTDTQYF. The CDR3 coding sequence is TGCGCCAGCAGACAGACTAGCGGGAGTACAGATACGCAGTATTTT. The rearrangement uses TRBV5-1 and TRBJ2-3; 12 bases line up with TRBD2. CDR3 length: 15 amino acids. The germline V gene has CDR1 SGHRS and CDR2 YFSETQ. V gave up 5 bases and J gave up 3 bases; unmatched junction bases: 4.

This chain uses TRBV27 with TRBJ2-1; D is perhaps TRBD2 (6 bases). CDR1 MNHEY and CDR2 SMNVEV come from the germline V gene (reference sequence). Trimming removed 4 bases from V and 5 bases from J, with 9 bases in between. The CDR3 length is 13 residues. CDR3 sequence: CASSSGGNNEQFF. For the CDR3, the DNA is TGTGCCAGCAGTTCCGGAGGGAACAATGAGCAGTTCTTC.

This chain uses TRBV19 with TRBJ2-1; 13 positions agree with TRBD2. The CDR3 totals 16 residues. Germline CDR1 and CDR2: LNHDA and SQIVND (reference sequence). The junction had 9 bases not matched to a gene; V was cut back by 5 bases and J by 8 bases. Here the CDR3 reads CASSLLAGGTGDEQFF. CDR3 nucleotides: TGTGCCAGTAGTTTACTAGCGGGAGGGACGGGGGATGAGCAGTTCTTC.

This clone was recorded a few times. This chain joins TRBV7-9 and TRBJ1-2; the D gene is possibly TRBD1 (6 bases). V shed 8 bases and J shed 5 bases, with 12 bases lying between them. From germline, CDR1 is SEHNR and CDR2 FQNEAQ (reference sequence). The CDR3 is 12 amino acids. CDR3 region: CASGPQGYGYTF. DNA of the CDR3: TGTGCCAGCGGACCACAGGGTTATGGCTACACCTTC.

This rearrangement joins TRBV6-6 to TRBJ1-4; 7 bases match TRBD1. The CDR3 consists of 14 residues. In germline, CDR1 is MNHNY, CDR2 SVGAGI (reference sequence). V gave up 4 bases and J gave up 5 bases; unmatched junction bases: 4. CDR3 DNA: TGTGCCAGCAGTTTGACAGGGCCCAATGAAAAACTGTTTTTT. It yields the protein CASSLTGPNEKLFF.

The J gene is TRBJ1-2, the V gene TRBV9, with D possibly being TRBD1 (5 bases). The CDR3 is made up of 15 amino acids. V lost 0 bases to trimming and J lost 5 bases, with 14 bases between them. The germline V gene has CDR1 SGDLS and CDR2 YYNGEE. The CDR3 spells CASSVAWGLEYGYTF. The CDR3 nucleotides read TGTGCCAGCAGCGTAGCTTGGGGACTGGAGTATGGCTACACCTTC.

This sequence joins TRBV6-6 and TRBJ2-7, with 11 nucleotides matching TRBD2. Germline V gene sequence: CDR1 MNHNY, CDR2 SVGAGI (reference sequence). Unmatched junction bases numbered 6, after V lost 5 bases and J lost 6 bases. The CDR3 spans 14 residues. The CDR3 coding sequence is TGTGCCAGCAGTACCGGGACTAGCGGCTTCGAGCAGTACTTC. Residues: CASSTGTSGFEQYF.

A single count supports this clone. The genes are TRBV19 and TRBJ2-2, with D uncertain. Germline V gene data show CDR1 as LNHDA and CDR2 as SQIVND (reference sequence). V shed 9 bases and J shed 3 bases, with 5 bases lying between them. The CDR3 totals 11 residues. CDR3 protein: CASSDTGELFF. DNA for the CDR3: TGTGCCAGCAGTGACACCGGGGAGCTGTTTTTT.